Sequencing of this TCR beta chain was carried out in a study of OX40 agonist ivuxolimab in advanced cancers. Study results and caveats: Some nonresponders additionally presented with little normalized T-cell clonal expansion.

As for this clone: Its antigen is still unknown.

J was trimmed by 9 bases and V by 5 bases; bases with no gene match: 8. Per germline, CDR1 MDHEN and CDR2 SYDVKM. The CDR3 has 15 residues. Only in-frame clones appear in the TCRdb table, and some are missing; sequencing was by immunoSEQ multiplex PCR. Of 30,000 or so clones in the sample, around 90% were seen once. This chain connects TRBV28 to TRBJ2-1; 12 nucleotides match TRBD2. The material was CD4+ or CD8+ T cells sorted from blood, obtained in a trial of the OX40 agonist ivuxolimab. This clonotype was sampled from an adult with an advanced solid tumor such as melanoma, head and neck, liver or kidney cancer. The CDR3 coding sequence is TGTGCCAGCAGTCAGACTAGCGGGAGTCTTCTTGAGCAGTTCTTC. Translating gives CASSQTSGSLLEQFF.